Below, 3 T cell receptor beta chains from the same sample are listed, as sequenced in a study of blood T cell repertoires in COVID-19. Clones were sequenced by immunoSEQ multiplex PCR, and TCRdb holds only the in-frame ones, with some missing. The data hold roughly 100,000 clones, with more than 80% observed a single time. The source material was peripheral blood. These TCRs come from a woman aged 55 to 70 with acute or convalescent COVID-19.

The chain carries TRBV6-5 and TRBJ1-2; D not resolved. Trimming pared 7 bases from V and 2 bases from J, leaving 14 bases between. Germline assignment: CDR1 MNHEY and CDR2 SVGAGI. This CDR3 spans 14 amino acids. The CDR3 region has the DNA TGTGCCAGCACCTACGTTCCGGGGAACTATGGCTACACCTTC. Encoded protein: CASTYVPGNYGYTF.

In its sample, this clone was seen once. The gene calls are TRBV5-1 and TRBJ2-7; D uncertain. The CDR3 consists of 14 residues. The V end was cut by 5 bases, the J end by 4 bases, with 16 bases between. Germline V gene data show CDR1 as SGHRS and CDR2 as YFSETQ. The CDR3 region is CASRLAFRLYEQYF. Here the CDR3 DNA reads TGCGCCAGCAGACTGGCGTTTCGACTTTACGAGCAGTACTTC.

This chain connects TRBV3-1 (or the pseudogene TRBV3-2) to TRBJ1-3, with 9 bases that match TRBD1. V dropped 1 base and J dropped 9; count of bases not matched to a gene: 7. The CDR3 covers 15 residues. Germline V gene sequence: CDR1 LGHDT, CDR2 YNNKEL (reference sequence). This CDR3 reads CASSQVGQGDGTIYF. The CDR3 DNA follows: TGTGCCAGCAGCCAAGTGGGACAGGGTGATGGCACCATATATTTT.